Sequencing of this T cell receptor beta chain was carried out in a study of cytomegalovirus exposure and HLA in healthy donors. Unmatched junction bases numbered 8, after V lost 0 bases and J lost 2 bases. Looked up from germline, CDR1 is SGHNT and CDR2 is YYREEE (reference sequence). This CDR3 has 17 amino acids. PCR was performed using 60 Vbeta and 13 Jbeta primers. Here immunoSEQ multiplex PCR was the method, and the copy in TCRdb shows in-frame clones only, minus some. The table gives about 110,000 clones; the top ten clones make up roughly 3.6% of it. The chain employs TRBV5-4 and TRBJ2-7; 10 nucleotides align to TRBD1. The material sequenced was PBMCs. The receptor's source is a man aged 25 to 45 in good health and CMV-seronegative. The CDR3 protein is CASSLAIMGQGTYEQYF. The DNA of the CDR3 is TGTGCCAGCAGCTTGGCCATCATGGGACAGGGGACCTACGAGCAGTACTTC.